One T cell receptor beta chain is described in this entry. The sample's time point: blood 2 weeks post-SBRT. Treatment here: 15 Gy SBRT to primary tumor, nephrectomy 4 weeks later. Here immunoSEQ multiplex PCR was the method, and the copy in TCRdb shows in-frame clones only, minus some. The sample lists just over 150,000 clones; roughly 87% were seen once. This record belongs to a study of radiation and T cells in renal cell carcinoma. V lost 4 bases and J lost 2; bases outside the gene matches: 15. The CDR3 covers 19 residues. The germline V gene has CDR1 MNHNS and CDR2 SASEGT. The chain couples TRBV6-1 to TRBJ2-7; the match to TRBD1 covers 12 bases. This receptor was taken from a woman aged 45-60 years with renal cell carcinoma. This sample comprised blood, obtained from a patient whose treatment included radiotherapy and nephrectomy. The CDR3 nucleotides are TGTGCCAGCAGTGTTATTTCCGGGACAGGGGGCGCGTCCGCCTACGAGCAGTACTTC. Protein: CASSVISGTGGASAYEQYF.